The next 28 T cell receptor beta chains were all read from a single sample in a study of spatial heterogeneity in lung cancer. Whole-study results and caveats: Mutation counts in tumors were tracked by counts of expanded intratumoral alpha and beta TCRs.

What these receptors recognize is not known. TCRdb re-called the 5' RACE reads through MiXCR, storing one row per CDR3 protein. The sample lists around 18,000 distinct CDR3 sequences; about 5.8% were seen once. Described time point: sample taken at primary tumor resection. The source was lung tumor tissue, collected at surgery. The receptors stem from a female donor with early-stage non-small cell lung cancer.

This clonotype was counted a few times. The chain employs TRBV29-1 and TRBJ1-1; tentative D call: TRBD1 (5 bases). The CDR3 extends over 12 amino acids. Germline V gene data show CDR1 as SQVTM and CDR2 as ANQGSEA. Deletions cut 6 bases from V and 1 base from J, with 9 bases between. The DNA for the CDR3 is TGCAGCGTATTGGACACGAACACTGAAGCTTTCTTT. It codes for CSVLDTNTEAFF.

This clonotype appeared many times. CDR3: CASSSSQGAGYGYTF. The CDR3 DNA reads TGTGCCAGTAGTTCCTCACAGGGGGCTGGGTATGGCTACACCTTC. The V call is TRBV19, the J call TRBJ1-2; TRBD1 matches 9 bases. V was pared by 5 bases and J by 5 bases, with 9 bases of the junction left unmatched. Germline CDR1 and CDR2: LNHDA and SQIVND (reference sequence). CDR3 length: 15 residues.

In this sample, this clonotype turned up a few times. The genes are TRBV27 and TRBJ2-1; D perhaps matches TRBD1 (5 bases). The V end lost 6 bases, the J end lost 6 bases, and 12 bases lay between the germline ends. Germline V lookup: CDR1 MNHEY, CDR2 SMNVEV (reference sequence). The CDR3 extends over 13 amino acids. The CDR3 spells CASSPRQLNEQFF. The CDR3, as DNA: TGTGCCAGCAGCCCCAGACAGCTCAATGAGCAGTTCTTC.

In its sample, this clonotype was seen many times. This chain uses TRBV19 with TRBJ2-7; 7 nucleotides line up with TRBD1. The CDR3 totals 14 residues. Germline CDR1 is LNHDA and CDR2 is SQIVND (reference sequence). V was pared by 10 bases and J by 6 bases, with 15 bases of the junction left unmatched. The CDR3 DNA reads as TGTGCCACCAAGAGGGGGACAGAGGCTAGCGAGCAGTACTTC. This encodes CATKRGTEASEQYF.

The J gene is TRBJ2-7, the V gene TRBV12-3 or TRBV12-4; TRBD2 matches at 9 bases. After removal of 5 bases from V and 6 bases from J, the junction contained 5 bases not matched to a gene. The CDR3 is made up of 13 amino acids. The CDR3, as DNA: TGTGCCAGCAGTGGGACTAGCCTGAGCGAGCAGTACTTC. Translated, it gives CASSGTSLSEQYF.

In this sample, this clonotype turned up many times. The genes are TRBV19 and TRBJ1-2; tentative D call: TRBD1 (5 bases). V dropped 4 bases and J dropped 4 bases, with 7 bases sitting between them. This CDR3 region has 12 residues. Germline values: CDR1 LNHDA, CDR2 SQIVND (reference sequence). CDR3 residues: CASSNRLYGYTF. DNA for the CDR3: TGTGCCAGTAGTAACAGGCTCTATGGCTACACCTTC.

This clonotype was detected a few times. The rearrangement links TRBV6-5 to TRBJ1-4, with TRBD1 as a possible D gene (6 bases). CDR3 length: 15 residues. The V gene lost 4 bases and the J gene lost 8 bases, with 17 bases spanning the gap. Germline CDR1 reads MNHEY; CDR2 reads SVGAGI. CDR3 nucleotide sequence: TGTGCCAGCAGTTCCACACGACAGGTTGGGGAAAAACTGTTTTTT. Translating it yields CASSSTRQVGEKLFF.

This clonotype has a handful of counts. In nucleotides, the CDR3 is TGCAGTGCGGGGAACCGCCGGGGCTTCAGCTCCTACGAGCAGTACTTC. It specifies CSAGNRRGFSSYEQYF. The chain carries TRBV20-1 and TRBJ2-7, with D possibly called TRBD1 or TRBD2 (5 bases each). The CDR3 runs to 16 residues. V gave up 6 bases and J gave up 0 bases, with 21 bases separating them. Germline V lookup: CDR1 DFQATT, CDR2 SNEGSKA (reference sequence).

This clonotype was counted ten times or more. The rearrangement uses TRBV6-1 and TRBJ1-1; D is ambiguous. Trimming removed 3 bases at V and 2 bases at J, with 10 bases between. This CDR3 is 14 amino acids long. Germline loops: CDR1 MNHNS, CDR2 SASEGT. The chain's CDR3 is CASSDRRGNTEAFF. Written as DNA, the CDR3 is TGTGCCAGCAGTGATCGGCGGGGAAACACTGAAGCTTTCTTT.

Ten or more counts support this clonotype. The chain recombines TRBV10-3 with TRBJ1-2; 12 bases match TRBD1. The ends lost 7 bases at V and 8 bases at J; junction bases unmatched: 8. Germline-derived CDR1 and CDR2 are ENHRY and SYGVKD. The CDR3 has 14 amino acids. The chain's CDR3 is CAITPSGTGGGYTF. CDR3 in DNA: TGTGCCATCACCCCCTCCGGGACAGGGGGCGGCTACACCTTC.

This clonotype appeared many times. The gene calls are TRBV5-1 and TRBJ1-1; no reliable D call. Germline CDR1 SGHRS, CDR2 YFSETQ. CDR3 size: 14 residues. Trimming took 1 base from V and 0 from J, leaving 7 bases between them. The CDR3 nucleotides read TGCGCCAGCAGCTTGTTAGACATGAACACTGAAGCTTTCTTT. Its translation: CASSLLDMNTEAFF.

Relative to its sample, this clonotype is medium-sized. The chain recombines TRBV28 with TRBJ2-7; 7 positions match TRBD1. This CDR3 contains 15 residues. V lost 6 bases to trimming and J lost 0 bases; unmatched junction nucleotides: 8. Looked up from germline, CDR1 is MDHEN and CDR2 is SYDVKM. The DNA of the CDR3 is TGTGCCAGCAGATTTCCAGGGGGTAGCTCCTACGAGCAGTACTTC. It yields the protein CASRFPGGSSYEQYF.

This clonotype was recorded at least ten times. The J gene is TRBJ2-1, the V gene TRBV5-1, with D possibly being TRBD1 (5 bases). Deletions cut 0 bases from V and 6 bases from J, with 13 bases between. Germline V gene sequence: CDR1 SGHRS, CDR2 YFSETQ. The CDR3 sequence is 15 residues long. CDR3 sequence reads: CASSLVQGSGNEQFF. The CDR3, as DNA: TGCGCCAGCAGCTTGGTTCAGGGATCAGGCAATGAGCAGTTCTTC.

CDR3 nucleotide sequence: TGCAGTGCTAGAGAACTAGCGGGGAGCTCCTACGAGCAGTACTTC. It translates to CSARELAGSSYEQYF. This sequence joins TRBV20-1 and TRBJ2-7, with 10 bases lining up with TRBD2. The CDR3 has 15 residues. Looked up from germline, CDR1 is DFQATT and CDR2 is SNEGSKA (reference sequence). V lost 0 bases to trimming and J lost 0 bases; unmatched junction nucleotides: 2.

In this sample, this clonotype turned up many times. The chain couples TRBV10-3 to TRBJ2-3; TRBD2 agrees at 7 bases. This CDR3 is built from 15 residues. Losses at the gene ends were 4 bases for V and 2 bases for J; bases not matched to a gene: 6. Germline lookup yields CDR1 ENHRY and CDR2 SYGVKD. The CDR3 DNA follows: TGTGCCATCAGTGCCGGGACTATCAACACAGATACGCAGTATTTT. Translated: CAISAGTINTDTQYF.

This clonotype was seen a few times. V and J are TRBV7-9 and TRBJ2-1, with 10 bases identical to TRBD2. The V segment lost 2 bases and the J segment 1 base; nucleotides outside the gene matches: 8. The CDR3 is 18 amino acids. Germline-derived CDR1 and CDR2 are SEHNR and FQNEAQ (reference sequence). The CDR3 DNA follows: TGTGCCAGCAGCTTACTAGCGGGAGTGGACGGGTCCTACAATGAGCAGTTCTTC. Translated, it gives CASSLLAGVDGSYNEQFF. Together with reference TRBV7-9 and TRBJ2-1, the CDR3 gives the full variable domain: DTGVSQNPRHKITKRGQNVTFRCDPISEHNRLYWYRQTLGQGPEFLTYFQNEAQLEKSRLLSDRFSAERPKGSFSTLEIQRTEQGDSAMYLCASSLLAGVDGSYNEQFFGPGTRLTVL.

The chain employs TRBV28 and TRBJ1-5; D is ambiguous. The germline V and J ends were trimmed by 5 bases and 2 bases, with 1 base remaining between them. There are 11 residues in the CDR3. Germline V gives CDR1 MDHEN, CDR2 SYDVKM. The CDR3 coding sequence is TGTGCCAGCAGTGGCAATCAGCCCCAGCATTTT. This sequence encodes CASSGNQPQHF.

This clonotype was counted ten times or more. The rearrangement links TRBV6-2 or TRBV6-3 to TRBJ1-5; 7 nucleotides line up with TRBD1. Germline assignment: CDR1 MNHEY and CDR2 SVGEGT. The CDR3 is made up of 17 amino acids. Losses at the gene ends were 4 bases for V and 0 bases for J; bases not matched to a gene: 9. In DNA, the CDR3 is TGTGCCAGCAGTTCCGGGACAGCAACCTATAGCAATCAGCCCCAGCATTTT. Its translation is CASSSGTATYSNQPQHF.

This clonotype was seen only a few times. This rearrangement joins TRBV6-1 to TRBJ2-1; D perhaps matches TRBD1 (6 bases). Trimming shortened V by 7 bases and J by 6 bases, and 16 bases separated the two germline ends. The CDR3 sequence is 14 residues long. Germline CDR1 reads MNHNS; CDR2 reads SASEGT. CDR3 in amino acids: CASTRTATSNEQFF. The CDR3 bases are TGTGCCAGCACCCGGACAGCCACAAGCAATGAGCAGTTCTTC.

In its sample, this clonotype was seen many times. The CDR3 sequence is CASSFYAGPTYEQYF. In DNA, the CDR3 is TGTGCCAGCAGCTTTTACGCGGGACCAACCTACGAGCAGTACTTC. The J gene is TRBJ2-7, the V gene TRBV7-2, with D possibly matching TRBD2 (6 bases). CDR3 size: 15 residues. Deletions cut 3 bases from V and 2 bases from J, with 14 bases between. Germline V gene sequence: CDR1 SGHTA, CDR2 FQGNSA.

This clonotype occurred a few times. The chain carries TRBV5-1 and TRBJ2-7; D is possibly TRBD1 or TRBD2 (5 bases each). This CDR3 is 15 amino acids long. Trimming stripped 3 bases from V and 0 bases from J, with 13 bases between. Germline V gene data show CDR1 as SGHRS and CDR2 as YFSETQ. The CDR3 region is CASSSRDRSSYEQYF. CDR3 in DNA: TGCGCCAGCAGCTCACGGGACCGAAGCTCCTACGAGCAGTACTTC.

This clonotype occurred a few times. CDR3 sequence: CASSLAGYPYNEQFF. The CDR3 nucleotides read TGTGCCAGCAGTTTAGCCGGCTACCCATACAATGAGCAGTTCTTC. V and J are TRBV27 and TRBJ2-1, with D unresolved. In germline, CDR1 is MNHEY, CDR2 SMNVEV (reference sequence). The V end lost 2 bases, the J end lost 4 bases, and 12 bases lay between the germline ends. The CDR3 length is 15 residues.

This clonotype was found many times. This chain joins TRBV18 and TRBJ2-2; no definite D call. Germline V gives CDR1 KGHSH, CDR2 LQKENI. Trimming removed 1 base at V and 3 bases at J, with 12 bases between. The CDR3 loop spans 16 amino acids. The CDR3 is CASSPRPPTDTGELFF. The CDR3 DNA reads as TGTGCCAGCTCACCACGACCCCCCACGGACACCGGGGAGCTGTTTTTT.

There are many counts of this clonotype. V is TRBV20-1 and J is TRBJ1-1; D ambiguous. V was trimmed by 3 bases and J by 9 bases, leaving 14 bases between them. This CDR3 has 12 amino acids. The germline CDR1 and CDR2 sequences are DFQATT and SNEGSKA (reference sequence). The CDR3 bases are TGCAGTGCTAGGCCGGAGGGTATCCAAGCTTTCTTT. This gives the protein CSARPEGIQAFF.

In this sample, this clonotype turned up many times. V and J are TRBV28 and TRBJ2-5; D is unclear. With 5 bases removed from V and 5 bases from J, the gap between germline ends came to 9 bases. This CDR3 contains 12 residues. Germline V CDR1 and CDR2: MDHEN, SYDVKM. CDR3 residues: CASSPHGETQYF. In DNA, the CDR3 is TGTGCCAGCAGTCCGCACGGGGAGACCCAGTACTTC.

This clonotype was observed many times. This rearrangement joins TRBV25-1 to TRBJ2-4; no firm D call. From germline, CDR1 is MGHDK and CDR2 SYGVNS. The CDR3 totals 11 residues. V gave up 4 bases and J gave up 5 bases, with 3 bases separating them. CDR3 sequence (DNA): TGTGCCAGCAGTGTACAAAACATTCAGTACTTC. Its translation is CASSVQNIQYF.

In this sample, this clonotype turned up many times. This CDR3 is CASSLRRSADSPLHF. For the CDR3, the DNA is TGTGCCAGCAGTCTCCGGAGGAGCGCGGATTCACCCCTCCACTTT. This chain joins TRBV7-9 and TRBJ1-6; no clear D. The CDR3 length is 15 residues. Germline V gene data show CDR1 as SEHNR and CDR2 as FQNEAQ (reference sequence). V gave up 6 bases and J gave up 8 bases, with 17 bases separating them.

The rearrangement joins TRBV19 to TRBJ1-1; TRBD1 aligns across 7 bases. The junction had 5 bases not matched to a gene; V was cut back by 9 bases and J by 1 base. This CDR3 is 13 amino acids long. Germline CDR1 reads LNHDA; CDR2 reads SQIVND (reference sequence). CDR3 nucleotide sequence: TGTGCCAGCAGGACAGGACCGAACACTGAAGCTTTCTTT. Amino acids: CASRTGPNTEAFF.